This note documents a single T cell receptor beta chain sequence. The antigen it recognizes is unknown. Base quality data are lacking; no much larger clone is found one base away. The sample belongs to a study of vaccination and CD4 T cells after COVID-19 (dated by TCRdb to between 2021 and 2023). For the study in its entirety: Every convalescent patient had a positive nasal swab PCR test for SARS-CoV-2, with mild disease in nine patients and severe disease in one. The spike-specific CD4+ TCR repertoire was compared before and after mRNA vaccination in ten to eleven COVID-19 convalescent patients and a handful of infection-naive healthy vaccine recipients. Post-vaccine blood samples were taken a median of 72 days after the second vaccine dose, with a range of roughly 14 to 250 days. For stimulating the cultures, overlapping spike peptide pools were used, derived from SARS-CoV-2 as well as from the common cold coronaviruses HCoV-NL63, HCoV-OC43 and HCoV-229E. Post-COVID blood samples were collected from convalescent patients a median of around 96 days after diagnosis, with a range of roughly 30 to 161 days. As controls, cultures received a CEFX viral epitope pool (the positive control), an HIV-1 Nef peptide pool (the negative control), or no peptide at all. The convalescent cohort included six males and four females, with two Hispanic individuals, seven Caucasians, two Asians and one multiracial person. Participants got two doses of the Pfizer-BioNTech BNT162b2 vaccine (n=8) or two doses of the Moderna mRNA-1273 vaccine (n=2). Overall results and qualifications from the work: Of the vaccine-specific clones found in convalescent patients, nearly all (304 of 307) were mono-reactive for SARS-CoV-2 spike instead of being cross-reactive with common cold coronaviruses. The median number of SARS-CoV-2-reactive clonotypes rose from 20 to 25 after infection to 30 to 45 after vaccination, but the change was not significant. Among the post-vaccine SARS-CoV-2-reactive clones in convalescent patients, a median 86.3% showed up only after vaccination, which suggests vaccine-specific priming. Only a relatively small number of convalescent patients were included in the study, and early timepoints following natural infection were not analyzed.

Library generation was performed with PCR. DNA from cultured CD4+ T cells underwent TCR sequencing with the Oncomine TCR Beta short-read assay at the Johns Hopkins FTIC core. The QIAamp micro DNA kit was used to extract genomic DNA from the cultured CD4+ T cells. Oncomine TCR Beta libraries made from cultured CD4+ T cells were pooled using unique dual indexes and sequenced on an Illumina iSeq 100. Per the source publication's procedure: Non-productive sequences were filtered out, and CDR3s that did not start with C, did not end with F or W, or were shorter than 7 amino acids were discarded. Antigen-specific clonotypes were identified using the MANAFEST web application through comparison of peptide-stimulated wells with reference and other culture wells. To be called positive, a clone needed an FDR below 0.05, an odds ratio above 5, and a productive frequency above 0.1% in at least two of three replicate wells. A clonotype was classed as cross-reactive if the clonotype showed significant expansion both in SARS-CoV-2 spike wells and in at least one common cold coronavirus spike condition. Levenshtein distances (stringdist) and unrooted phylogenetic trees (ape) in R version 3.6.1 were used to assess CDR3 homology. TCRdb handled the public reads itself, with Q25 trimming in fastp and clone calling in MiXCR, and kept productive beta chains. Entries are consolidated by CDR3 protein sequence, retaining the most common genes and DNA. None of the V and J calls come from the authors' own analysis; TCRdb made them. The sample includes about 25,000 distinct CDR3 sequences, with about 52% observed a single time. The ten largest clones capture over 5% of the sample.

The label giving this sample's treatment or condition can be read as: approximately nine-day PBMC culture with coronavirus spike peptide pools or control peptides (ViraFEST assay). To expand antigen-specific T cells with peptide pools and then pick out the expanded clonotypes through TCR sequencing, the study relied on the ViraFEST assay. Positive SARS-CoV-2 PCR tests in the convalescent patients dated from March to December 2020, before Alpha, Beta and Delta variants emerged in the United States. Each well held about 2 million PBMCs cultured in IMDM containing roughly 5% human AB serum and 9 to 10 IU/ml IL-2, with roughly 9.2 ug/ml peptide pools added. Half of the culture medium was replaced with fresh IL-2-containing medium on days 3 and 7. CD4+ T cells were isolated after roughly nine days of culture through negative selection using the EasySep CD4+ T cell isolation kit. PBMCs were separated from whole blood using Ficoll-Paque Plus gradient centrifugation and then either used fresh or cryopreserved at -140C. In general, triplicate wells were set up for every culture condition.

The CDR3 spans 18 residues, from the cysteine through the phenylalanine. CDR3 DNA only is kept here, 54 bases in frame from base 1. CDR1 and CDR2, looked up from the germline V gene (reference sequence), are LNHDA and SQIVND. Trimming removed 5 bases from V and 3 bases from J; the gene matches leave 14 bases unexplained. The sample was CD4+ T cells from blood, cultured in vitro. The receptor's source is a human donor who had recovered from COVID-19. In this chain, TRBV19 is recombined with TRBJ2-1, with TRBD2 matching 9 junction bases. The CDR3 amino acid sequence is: CASSPYYAGGPIYNEQFF. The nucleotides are TGTGCCAGTAGTCCCTACTACGCGGGGGGGCCGATCTACAATGAGCAGTTCTTC.